Sequencing of this TCR beta chain was carried out in a study of control samples from healthy donors and cancer patients. The V gene lost 1 base and the J gene lost 3 bases, with 19 bases spanning the gap. Germline V lookup: CDR1 SEHNR, CDR2 FQNEAQ (reference sequence). CDR3 length: 18 amino acids. Repertoires were generated with immunoSEQ multiplex PCR, while TCRdb's copy carries only in-frame clones and drops some. The sample consists of over 15,000 clones, approximately 78% of them appearing once. The source material was PBMCs. V gene TRBV7-9 combines with J gene TRBJ2-1; D not resolved. This clonotype was obtained from a man at least 80 years old with head and neck cancer. The CDR3 protein is CASSLVMARDRFYNEQFF. The CDR3 DNA reads as TGTGCCAGCAGCTTAGTAATGGCTAGAGACCGCTTCTACAATGAGCAGTTCTTC. The full variable domain, in which reference TRBV7-9 and TRBJ2-1 provide the parts outside the CDR3, is DTGVSQNPRHKITKRGQNVTFRCDPISEHNRLYWYRQTLGQGPEFLTYFQNEAQLEKSRLLSDRFSAERPKGSFSTLEIQRTEQGDSAMYLCASSLVMARDRFYNEQFFGPGTRLTVL.